The TCR beta chain described here comes from a study of shared clonotypes between healthy human individuals. Across the whole study: Donors had three CD4 naive, three CD4 memory, two CD8 naive and one CD8 memory plate apiece.

CD45RO negativity and positive selection for CCR7 defined naive CD8 cells, a population that excluded terminally differentiated effector memory CD45RA+ cells. This CDR3 is built from 14 residues. V shed 1 base and J 7 bases; nucleotides not matched to a gene: 7. Germline V lookup: CDR1 MNHEY, CDR2 SVGAGI. Researchers ran the assay at a deep level. Template for every sorted-subset replicate PCR totaled around 210 ng DNA, tens of thousands of T cell genomes. Per the original data handling: In the immunoSEQ data, sequences were junction-only and lacked quality scores, so filtering differed. The method was immunoSEQ multiplex PCR; TCRdb's version includes in-frame clones alone and lacks a portion of them. That table gives V, J and clone size, and the DNA gave D and trimming. The data contain hundreds of thousands of clones, 90% to 97% of them singletons.

Sequenced: naive CD8+ T cells sorted from blood. The sequence derives from a woman aged 25-40 years in good health. The chain employs TRBV6-5 and TRBJ2-7, with 7 bases identical to TRBD1. The CDR3 DNA reads as TGTGCCAGCAGTTACTACAGGGGAGCTCTTGAGCAGTACTTC. It codes for CASSYYRGALEQYF.